This TCR beta chain originates from a study of T cells in Graves' hyperthyroidism and ophthalmopathy. This clonotype has only a few counts. RNA transcripts served as the template for amplifying TCR beta CDR3 regions. First-round RT-PCR with HTBI primers amplified the TCR CDR3 region. TCRdb reprocessed the multiplex PCR reads with MiXCR, giving one entry per CDR3 protein. The sample shows 650,000 to 750,000 distinct CDR3 sequences, 14% of them seen only once. Trimming cost V 7 bases and J 1 base, with 7 bases left between them. This CDR3 is built from 12 residues. Germline-derived CDR1 and CDR2 are MDHEN and SYDVKM.

The TCR originated in a woman aged 18-35 years with Graves' hyperthyroidism. The sequenced sample was blood. The gene calls are TRBV28 and TRBJ2-5; TRBD1 might be the D (6 bases). The CDR3 protein is CASMTGQETQYF. In DNA, the CDR3 is TGTGCCAGCATGACAGGCCAAGAGACCCAGTACTTC.